This T cell receptor (beta chain) was documented in a study of blood T cell repertoires in COVID-19. Produced via immunoSEQ multiplex PCR; TCRdb's table is partial and in-frame only. Among some 200,000 clones listed, 70% to 90% were seen once. The recovered donors of Cohort 3 showed two negative PCRs, clearance, or symptom resolution. The CDR3 spans 14 residues. The V segment lost 4 bases and the J segment 5 bases; nucleotides outside the gene matches: 5. Germline loops: CDR1 SGHRS, CDR2 YFSETQ. V gene TRBV5-1 combines with J gene TRBJ2-7; 11 positions match TRBD1. Sequencing was performed on PBMCs or T cells enriched from blood (not recorded which). The TCR originated in a woman between 18 and 29 years old who had recovered from COVID-19. The CDR3 here is CASSPGQGVDEQYF. The CDR3 region has the DNA TGCGCCAGCAGCCCGGGACAGGGGGTCGACGAGCAGTACTTC.